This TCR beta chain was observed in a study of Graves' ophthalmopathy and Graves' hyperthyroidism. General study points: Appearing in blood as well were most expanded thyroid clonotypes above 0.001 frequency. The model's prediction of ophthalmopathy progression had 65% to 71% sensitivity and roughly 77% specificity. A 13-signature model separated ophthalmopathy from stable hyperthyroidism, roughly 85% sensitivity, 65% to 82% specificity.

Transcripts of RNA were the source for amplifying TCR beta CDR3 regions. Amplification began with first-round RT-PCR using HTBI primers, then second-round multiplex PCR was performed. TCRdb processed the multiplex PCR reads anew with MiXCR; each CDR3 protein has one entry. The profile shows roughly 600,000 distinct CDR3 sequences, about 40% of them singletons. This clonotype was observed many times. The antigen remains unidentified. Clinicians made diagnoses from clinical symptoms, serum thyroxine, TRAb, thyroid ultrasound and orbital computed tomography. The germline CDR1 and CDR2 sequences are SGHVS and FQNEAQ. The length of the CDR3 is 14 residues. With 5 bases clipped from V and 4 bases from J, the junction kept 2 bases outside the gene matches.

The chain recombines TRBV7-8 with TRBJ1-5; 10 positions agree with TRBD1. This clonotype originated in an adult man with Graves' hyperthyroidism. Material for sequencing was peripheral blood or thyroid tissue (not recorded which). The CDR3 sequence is CASSGTGVNQPQHF. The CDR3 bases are TGTGCCAGCAGCGGGACAGGGGTAAATCAGCCCCAGCATTTT.